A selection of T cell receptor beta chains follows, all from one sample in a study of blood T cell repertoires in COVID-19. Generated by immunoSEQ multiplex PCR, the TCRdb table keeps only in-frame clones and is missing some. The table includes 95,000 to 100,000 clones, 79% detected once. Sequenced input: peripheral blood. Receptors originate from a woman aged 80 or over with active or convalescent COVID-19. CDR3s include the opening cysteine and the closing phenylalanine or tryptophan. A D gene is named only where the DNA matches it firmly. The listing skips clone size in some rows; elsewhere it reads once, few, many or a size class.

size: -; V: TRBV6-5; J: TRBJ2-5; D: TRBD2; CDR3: CASSYPGLAGEETQYF; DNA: TGTGCCAGCAGTTACCCGGGACTAGCGGGGGAAGAGACCCAGTACTTC
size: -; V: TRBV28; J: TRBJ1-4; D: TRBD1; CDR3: CASNPTGTNEKLFF; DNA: TGTGCCAGCAACCCGACAGGGACAAATGAAAAACTGTTTTTT
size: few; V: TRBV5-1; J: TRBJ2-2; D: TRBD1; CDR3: CASSFRDRGTGELFF; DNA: TGCGCCAGCAGCTTCCGGGACAGGGGGACCGGGGAGCTGTTTTTT
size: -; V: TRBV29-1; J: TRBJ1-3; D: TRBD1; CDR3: CSVAGARTGSGNTIYF; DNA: TGCAGCGTTGCAGGGGCCCGGACAGGCTCTGGAAACACCATATATTTT
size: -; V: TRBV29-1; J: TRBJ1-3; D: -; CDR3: CSVTGGNTIYF; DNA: TGCAGCGTGACAGGAGGAAACACCATATATTTT
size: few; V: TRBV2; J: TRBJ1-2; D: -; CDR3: CASSISGNYGYTF; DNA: TGTGCCAGCAGTATAAGCGGAAACTATGGCTACACCTTC
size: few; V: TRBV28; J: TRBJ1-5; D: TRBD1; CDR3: CASSSWTGGDQPQHF; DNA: TGTGCCAGCAGTTCCTGGACAGGGGGTGATCAGCCCCAGCATTTT
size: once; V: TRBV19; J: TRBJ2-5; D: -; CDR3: CASSIVRAETQYF; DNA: TGTGCCAGTAGTATCGTCAGGGCGGAGACCCAGTACTTC
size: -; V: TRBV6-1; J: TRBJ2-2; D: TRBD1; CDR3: CASSEDPTTGFGELFF; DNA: TGTGCCAGCAGTGAAGACCCAACGACAGGGTTCGGGGAGCTGTTTTTT
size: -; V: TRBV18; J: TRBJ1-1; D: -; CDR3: CASSPQPGDYTEAFF; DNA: TGTGCCAGCTCACCTCAGCCAGGGGATTACACTGAAGCTTTCTTT
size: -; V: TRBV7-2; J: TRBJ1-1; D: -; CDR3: CASSSGLLNTEAFF; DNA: TGTGCCAGCAGTTCGGGACTCTTGAACACTGAAGCTTTCTTT
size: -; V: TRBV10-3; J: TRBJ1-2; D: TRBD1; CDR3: CATTRQGPRGYGYTF; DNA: TGTGCCACCACCCGACAGGGGCCTCGAGGCTATGGCTACACCTTC
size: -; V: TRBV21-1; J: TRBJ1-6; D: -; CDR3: CASSKHGRGRSYNSPLHF; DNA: TGTGCCAGCAGCAAACATGGTAGGGGTCGGTCCTATAATTCACCCCTCCACTTT
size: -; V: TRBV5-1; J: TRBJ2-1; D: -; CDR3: CASSPYSESTYNEQFF; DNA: TGCGCCAGCAGCCCCTATAGCGAAAGCACCTACAATGAGCAGTTCTTC
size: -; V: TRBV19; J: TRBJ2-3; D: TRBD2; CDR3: CASSFSGTSGYTDTQYF; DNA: TGTGCCAGTAGTTTCTCCGGGACTAGCGGATACACAGATACGCAGTATTTT
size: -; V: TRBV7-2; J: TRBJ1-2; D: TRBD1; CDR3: CASSLTADRNYGYTF; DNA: TGTGCCAGCAGCTTAACCGCGGACAGGAACTATGGCTACACCTTC
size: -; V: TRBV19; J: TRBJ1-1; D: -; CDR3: CASSIRQGGQLNTEAFF; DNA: TGTGCCAGTAGTATAAGGCAGGGAGGCCAACTGAACACTGAAGCTTTCTTT